Each of the 26 T cell receptor beta chains below was sequenced from the same sample in a study of CD8 T cells in ankylosing spondylitis. Whole-study results and caveats: For ankylosing spondylitis blood, a TCR beta motif of about eight highly homologous variants appeared characteristic.

Their recognized antigens are unknown. TCRdb re-called the 5' RACE reads through MiXCR, storing one row per CDR3 protein. The sample carries roughly 700,000 distinct CDR3 sequences, around a fifth recorded once. Sequencing used blood, either unsorted or a sorted T cell fraction (not recorded which). The receptors were gathered from a male donor with ankylosing spondylitis.

This clonotype was seen only a few times. The J gene is TRBJ1-5, the V gene TRBV12-3 or TRBV12-4; the match to TRBD1 covers 9 bases. This CDR3 is 15 amino acids long. After removal of 5 bases from V and 2 bases from J, the junction contained 4 bases not matched to a gene. The DNA for the CDR3 is TGTGCCAGCAGTGCAACAGGGGGCGGCAATCAGCCCCAGCATTTT. Protein product: CASSATGGGNQPQHF.

This clonotype was seen only a few times. The genes are TRBV11-2 and TRBJ1-6, with 9 bases fitting TRBD1. The CDR3 is 14 amino acids. Per the germline V gene, CDR1 is SGHAT and CDR2 is FQNNGV. Trimming took 3 bases from V and 10 from J; bases not matched to a gene: 4. The CDR3: CASSFGTGKSPLHF. In DNA, the CDR3 is TGTGCCAGCAGCTTTGGGACAGGGAAGTCACCCCTCCACTTT.

This clonotype came up a few times. The chain links TRBV6-2 or TRBV6-3 to TRBJ1-1; D might be TRBD1 (6 bases). CDR1 is MNHEY and CDR2 is SVGEGT in the germline V gene. The CDR3 is 19 amino acids. V lost 2 bases to trimming and J lost 1 base, with 23 bases between them. CDR3: CASSYDRLGEIRGNTEAFF. The CDR3 DNA reads as TGTGCCAGCAGTTACGACAGGTTGGGGGAGATCAGGGGGAACACTGAAGCTTTCTTT.

CDR3 nucleotide sequence: TGCAGTGCTAGTCGGGGAGGCCAGACCAATGAGCAGTTCTTC. Encoded protein: CSASRGGQTNEQFF. The V and J genes are TRBV20-1 and TRBJ2-1, with TRBD2 as a possible D gene (6 bases). V shed 3 bases and J shed 6 bases, with 15 bases lying between them. CDR1 and CDR2 (germline): DFQATT, SNEGSKA (reference sequence). This CDR3 comprises 14 residues.

A few counts support this clonotype. The chain links TRBV5-1 to TRBJ2-1; possibly TRBD2 for D (5 bases). V lost 0 bases and J 2 bases, leaving 9 bases between the germline ends. The CDR3 covers 15 residues. Looked up from germline, CDR1 is SGHRS and CDR2 is YFSETQ. In nucleotides, the CDR3 is TGCGCCAGCAGCTTGGTCATCGGGGCCTACAATGAGCAGTTCTTC. Its protein product is CASSLVIGAYNEQFF. The full variable domain, completed using reference TRBV5-1 and TRBJ2-1, is KAGVTQTPRYLIKTRGQQVTLSCSPISGHRSVSWYQQTPGQGLQFLFEYFSETQRNKGNFPGRFSGRQFSNSRSEMNVSTLELGDSALYLCASSLVIGAYNEQFFGPGTRLTVL.

This clonotype was seen repeatedly, ten times or more. The rearrangement joins TRBV10-3 to TRBJ2-5; TRBD1 aligns across 7 bases. Germline CDR1 and CDR2: ENHRY and SYGVKD. The CDR3 is 13 residues long. Trimming cost V 4 bases and J 1 base; bases outside gene matches: 0. CDR3 nucleotide sequence: TGTGCCATCAGTGGACAGGGCCAAGAGACCCAGTACTTC. Translated, it gives CAISGQGQETQYF.

This chain uses TRBV20-1 with TRBJ2-7, with TRBD1 matching 11 bases. V lost 2 bases and J lost 2; bases outside the gene matches: 2. The CDR3 is 14 amino acids. The germline CDR1 and CDR2 sequences are DFQATT and SNEGSKA (reference sequence). CDR3 residues: CSARSGQGAYEQYF. The CDR3 bases are TGCAGTGCTAGATCGGGACAGGGGGCCTACGAGCAGTACTTC.

This rearrangement joins TRBV20-1 to TRBJ2-3, with 8 bases identical to TRBD2. With 3 bases clipped from V and 6 bases from J, the junction kept 8 bases outside the gene matches. CDR1 is DFQATT and CDR2 is SNEGSKA in the germline V gene (reference sequence). The CDR3 runs to 14 residues. This CDR3 reads CSASVGREADTQYF. CDR3 in DNA: TGCAGTGCTAGCGTGGGGCGGGAGGCGGATACGCAGTATTTT.

This clonotype was observed a handful of times. J is TRBJ2-1 and V is TRBV20-1; D could derive from TRBD1 or TRBD2 (5 bases each). Trimming took off 3 bases at V and 1 base at J, with 13 bases between the two ends. Germline loops: CDR1 DFQATT, CDR2 SNEGSKA (reference sequence). The CDR3 totals 15 residues. The CDR3 region is CSARRGESSYNEQFF. Written as DNA, the CDR3 is TGCAGTGCTAGGCGAGGGGAGAGTTCCTACAATGAGCAGTTCTTC.

The chain carries TRBV28 and TRBJ2-3, with D unclear. V lost 6 bases and J 6 bases, leaving 10 bases between the germline ends. In germline, CDR1 is MDHEN, CDR2 SYDVKM. The CDR3 sequence is 12 residues long. CDR3 sequence (DNA): TGTGCCAGCAGGTCTAGTGAGGATACGCAGTATTTT. Protein sequence: CASRSSEDTQYF.

This chain joins TRBV29-1 and TRBJ2-5, with 7 bases matching TRBD2. V lost 1 base and J lost 1; bases outside the gene matches: 3. This CDR3 is built from 14 residues. The germline V gene has CDR1 SQVTM and CDR2 ANQGSEA. CDR3 nucleotides: TGCAGCGTTGAAGTAGGGAGGGCCCAAGAGACCCAGTACTTC. It encodes CSVEVGRAQETQYF.

This clonotype was observed a handful of times. This chain uses TRBV30 with TRBJ2-3; D may be TRBD1 (6 bases). The CDR3 has 14 amino acids. Germline lookup yields CDR1 GTSNPN and CDR2 SVGIG (reference sequence). The V end was cut by 4 bases, the J end by 4 bases, with 15 bases between. The CDR3: CAWNHIRGSDTQYF. The CDR3 coding sequence is TGTGCCTGGAATCATATCAGGGGTTCAGATACGCAGTATTTT. Filled out from reference TRBV30 and TRBJ2-3, the complete variable domain reads SQTIHQWPATLVQPVGSPLSLECTVEGTSNPNLYWYRQAAGRGLQLLFYSVGIGQISSEVPQNLSASRPQDRQFILSSKKLLLSDSGFYLCAWNHIRGSDTQYFGPGTRLTVL.

This clonotype was recorded a few times. The rearrangement links TRBV7-9 to TRBJ2-7; 7 bases are shared with TRBD2. The CDR3 is made up of 13 amino acids. The trim removed 5 bases at V and 7 bases at J, leaving 8 bases unmatched. Per germline, CDR1 SEHNR and CDR2 FQNEAQ (reference sequence). The DNA for the CDR3 is TGTGCCAGCAGCACGGGAGCGGGACGGGAGCAGTACTTC. As protein: CASSTGAGREQYF.

The sample holds a few counts of this clonotype. The CDR3 loop reads CASGTSGLTYEQYF. The CDR3 DNA sequence: TGTGCCAGCGGGACTAGCGGGCTTACCTACGAGCAGTACTTC. V gene TRBV2 combines with J gene TRBJ2-7; TRBD2 agrees at 12 bases. Trimming removed 8 bases from V and 2 bases from J; junction bases left unmatched: 4. The germline CDR1 and CDR2 sequences are SNHLY and FYNNEI. The CDR3 has 14 amino acids.

J is TRBJ1-1 and V is TRBV6-1; perhaps TRBD1 as D (5 bases). This CDR3 has 14 residues. Germline V lookup: CDR1 MNHNS, CDR2 SASEGT. Trimming took off 4 bases at V and 1 base at J, with 10 bases between the two ends. This CDR3 is CASSADTSNTEAFF. The CDR3 coding sequence is TGTGCCAGCAGTGCGGACACTTCGAACACTGAAGCTTTCTTT.

V is TRBV12-3 or TRBV12-4 and J is TRBJ1-1; 10 nucleotides align to TRBD1. The CDR3 has 15 residues. Trimming removed 1 base from V and 5 bases from J; junction bases left unmatched: 4. CDR3 protein: CASSLEGQGWTEAFF. The CDR3 bases are TGTGCCAGCAGTTTAGAGGGACAGGGGTGGACTGAAGCTTTCTTT.

This clonotype was seen more than once but under ten times. The chain joins TRBV7-9 to TRBJ1-1; tentative D call: TRBD1 (6 bases). Deletions cut 5 bases from V and 6 bases from J, with 16 bases between. This CDR3 spans 14 amino acids. Germline CDR1 reads SEHNR; CDR2 reads FQNEAQ (reference sequence). In DNA, the CDR3 is TGTGCCAGCAGCCCAAATAACAGGGACGCTGAAGCTTTCTTT. The encoded protein is CASSPNNRDAEAFF.

This chain connects TRBV10-2 to TRBJ1-6; possible D gene TRBD1, 5 bases. Trimming pared 2 bases from V and 9 bases from J, leaving 11 bases between. The CDR3 is 14 amino acids. Germline CDR1 WSHSY, CDR2 SAAADI. Written as DNA, the CDR3 is TGCGCCAGCAGTGAGAGCACGGGGGGTTCACCCCTCCACTTT. Translating gives CASSESTGGSPLHF.

The rearrangement uses TRBV5-1 and TRBJ2-1; unclear D gene. Trimming cost V 1 base and J 8 bases, with 13 bases left between them. The CDR3 sequence is 14 residues long. The germline gives CDR1 SGHRS, CDR2 YFSETQ. The DNA of the CDR3 is TGCGCCAGCAGCTTGCAGGCGGCTGAGGATGAGCAGTTCTTC. As protein: CASSLQAAEDEQFF.

This sequence joins TRBV4-2 and TRBJ2-2; TRBD1 matches 10 bases. The ends lost 4 bases at V and 5 bases at J; junction bases unmatched: 10. This CDR3 is 17 amino acids long. The germline V gene has CDR1 LGHNA and CDR2 YNFKEQ. The CDR3 nucleotides read TGTGCCAGCAGCCTAACCTGGACAGGGGGACGTACCGGGGAGCTGTTTTTT. Translating it yields CASSLTWTGGRTGELFF.

This clonotype was seen more than once but under ten times. The chain links TRBV5-1 to TRBJ1-1, with 7 bases lining up with TRBD1. This CDR3 has 14 amino acids. CDR1 is SGHRS, CDR2 YFSETQ, per germline. Trimming removed 3 bases from V and 4 bases from J; junction bases left unmatched: 6. The CDR3: CASSSTGESTEAFF. CDR3 DNA sequence: TGCGCCAGCAGCTCCACAGGGGAGAGCACTGAAGCTTTCTTT.

This chain uses TRBV9 with TRBJ2-1; the match to TRBD2 covers 11 bases. The V gene's germline CDR1 is SGDLS and CDR2 YYNGEE. J gave up 7 bases and V 0 bases, and 6 bases lay outside the gene matches. The CDR3 has 16 residues. The CDR3 DNA is TGTGCCAGCAGCGTAGTTGTTAGCGGGAGGGTGAATGAGCAGTTCTTC. It codes for CASSVVVSGRVNEQFF.

The genes are TRBV30 and TRBJ2-3; D not certain. The CDR3 sequence is 13 residues long. Trimming removed 3 bases from V and 0 bases from J, with 7 bases in between. The germline V gene encodes CDR1 GTSNPN and CDR2 SVGIG (reference sequence). The CDR3 reads CAWSRASTDTQYF. CDR3 DNA: TGTGCCTGGAGCCGTGCTAGCACAGATACGCAGTATTTT.

The chain employs TRBV11-1 and TRBJ2-7; 8 positions agree with TRBD2. Losses at the gene ends were 11 bases for V and 3 bases for J; bases not matched to a gene: 27. Per the germline V gene, CDR1 is SGHAT and CDR2 is FQDESV (reference sequence). This CDR3 is 19 amino acids long. The CDR3 region is CALPPPGLDMLSDVYEQYF. The CDR3 DNA reads TGTGCCCTACCACCCCCGGGACTAGACATGTTAAGCGATGTCTACGAGCAGTACTTC.

This clonotype was seen a few times. The J gene is TRBJ2-5, the V gene TRBV29-1; 9 bases fit TRBD1. The V gene's germline CDR1 is SQVTM and CDR2 ANQGSEA. The V segment lost 6 bases and the J segment 1 base; nucleotides outside the gene matches: 9. The CDR3 runs to 15 residues. The chain's CDR3 is CSVRPGTGFQETQYF. The CDR3, as DNA: TGCAGCGTCCGACCCGGGACAGGGTTCCAAGAGACCCAGTACTTC.

Of note for this clonotype: No conserved phenylalanine or tryptophan ends this CDR3, so it is likely a read error. The J gene is TRBJ1-6, the V gene TRBV12-3 or TRBV12-4; D ambiguous. The CDR3 length is 13 residues. V lost 8 bases to trimming and J lost 2 bases, with 7 bases between them. CDR3 loop: CASSDAYNSPLHL. CDR3 nucleotide sequence: TGTGCCAGCTCAGACGCCTATAATTCACCCCTCCACTTA.